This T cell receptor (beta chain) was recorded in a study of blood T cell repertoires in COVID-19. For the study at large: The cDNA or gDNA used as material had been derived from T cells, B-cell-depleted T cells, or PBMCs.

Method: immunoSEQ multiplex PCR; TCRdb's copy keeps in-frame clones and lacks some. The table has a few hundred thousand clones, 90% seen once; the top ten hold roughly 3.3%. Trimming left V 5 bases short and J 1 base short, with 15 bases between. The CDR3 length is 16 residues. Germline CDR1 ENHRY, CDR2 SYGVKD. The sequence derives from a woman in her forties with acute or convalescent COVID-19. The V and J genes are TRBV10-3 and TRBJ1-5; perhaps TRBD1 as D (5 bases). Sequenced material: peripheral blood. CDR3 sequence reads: CAISSDSPRSNQPQHF. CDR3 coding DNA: TGTGCCATCAGTTCTGACAGCCCAAGGAGCAATCAGCCCCAGCATTTT.